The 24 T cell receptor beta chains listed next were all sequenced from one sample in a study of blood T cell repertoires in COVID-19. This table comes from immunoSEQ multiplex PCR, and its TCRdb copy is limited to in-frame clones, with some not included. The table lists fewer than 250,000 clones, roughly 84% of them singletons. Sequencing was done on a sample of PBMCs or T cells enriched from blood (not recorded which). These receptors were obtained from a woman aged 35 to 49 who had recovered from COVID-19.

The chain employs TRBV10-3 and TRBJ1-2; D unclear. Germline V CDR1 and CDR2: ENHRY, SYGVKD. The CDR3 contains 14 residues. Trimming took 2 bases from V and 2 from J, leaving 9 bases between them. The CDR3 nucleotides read TGTGCCATCAGTGAGGGCTTTCCGAACTATGGCTACACCTTC. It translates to CAISEGFPNYGYTF.

This CDR3 reads CASSFRQTQETQYF. CDR3 nucleotides: TGTGCCAGCAGCTTTAGACAGACCCAAGAGACCCAGTACTTC. The chain uses TRBV5-8 and TRBJ2-5, with D possibly being TRBD1 (5 bases). CDR1 and CDR2 from the germline V gene are SGHTS and YDEGEE. This CDR3 has 14 amino acids. Trimming shortened V by 2 bases and J by 1 base, and 9 bases separated the two germline ends. The variable domain in full, with the rest retrieved from reference TRBV5-8 and TRBJ2-5, is EAGVTQSPTHLIKTRGQQATLRCSPISGHTSVYWYQQALGLGLQFLLWYDEGEERNRGNFPPRFSGRQFPNYSSELNVNALELEDSALYLCASSFRQTQETQYFGPGTRLLVL.

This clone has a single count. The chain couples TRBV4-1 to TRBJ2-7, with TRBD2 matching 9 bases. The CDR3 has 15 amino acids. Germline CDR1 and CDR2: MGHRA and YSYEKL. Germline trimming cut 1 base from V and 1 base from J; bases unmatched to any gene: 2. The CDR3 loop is CASSQATSGSYEQYF. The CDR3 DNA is TGCGCCAGCAGCCAAGCGACTAGCGGTTCCTACGAGCAGTACTTC.

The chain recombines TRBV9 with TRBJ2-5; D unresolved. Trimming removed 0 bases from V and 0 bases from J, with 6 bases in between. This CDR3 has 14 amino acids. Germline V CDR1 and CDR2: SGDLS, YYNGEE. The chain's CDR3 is CASSVDSYQETQYF. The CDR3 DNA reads TGTGCCAGCAGCGTAGACAGCTACCAAGAGACCCAGTACTTC.

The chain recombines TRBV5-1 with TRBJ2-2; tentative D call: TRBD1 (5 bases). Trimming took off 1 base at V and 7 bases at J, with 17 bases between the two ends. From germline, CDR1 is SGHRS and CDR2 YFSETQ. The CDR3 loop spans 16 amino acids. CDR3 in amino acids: CASSLFRAARDGELFF. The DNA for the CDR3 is TGCGCCAGCAGCTTGTTCCGTGCGGCCAGGGACGGGGAGCTGTTTTTT.

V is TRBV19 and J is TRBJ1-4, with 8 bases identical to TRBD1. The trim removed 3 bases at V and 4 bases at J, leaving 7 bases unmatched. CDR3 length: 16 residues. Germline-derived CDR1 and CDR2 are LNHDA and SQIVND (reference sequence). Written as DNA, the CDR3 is TGTGCCAGTAGTATCACTCAGGGGGCGATTAATGAAAAACTGTTTTTT. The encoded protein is CASSITQGAINEKLFF. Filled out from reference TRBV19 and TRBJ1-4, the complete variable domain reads DGGITQSPKYLFRKEGQNVTLSCEQNLNHDAMYWYRQDPGQGLRLIYYSQIVNDFQKGDIAEGYSVSREKKESFPLTVTSAQKNPTAFYLCASSITQGAINEKLFFGSGTQLSVL.

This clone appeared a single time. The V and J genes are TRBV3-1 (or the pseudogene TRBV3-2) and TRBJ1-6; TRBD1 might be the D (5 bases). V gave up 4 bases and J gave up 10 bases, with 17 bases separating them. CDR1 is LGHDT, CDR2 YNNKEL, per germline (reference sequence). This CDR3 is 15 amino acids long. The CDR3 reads CASSLGSGIWSPLHF. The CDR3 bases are TGTGCCAGCAGCCTGGGTTCAGGGATTTGGTCACCCCTCCACTTT.

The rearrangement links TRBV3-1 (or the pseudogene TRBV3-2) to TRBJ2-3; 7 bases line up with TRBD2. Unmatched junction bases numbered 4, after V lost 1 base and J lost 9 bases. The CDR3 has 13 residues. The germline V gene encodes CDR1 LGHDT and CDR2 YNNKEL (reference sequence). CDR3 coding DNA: TGTGCCAGCAGCCAAGTTCCCGGGAGGACGCAGTATTTT. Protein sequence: CASSQVPGRTQYF.

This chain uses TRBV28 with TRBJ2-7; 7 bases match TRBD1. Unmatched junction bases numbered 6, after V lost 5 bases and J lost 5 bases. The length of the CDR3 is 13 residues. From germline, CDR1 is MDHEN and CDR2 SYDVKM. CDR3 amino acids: CASSLTGNHEQYF. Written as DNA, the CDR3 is TGTGCCAGCAGTCTGACAGGGAACCACGAGCAGTACTTC.

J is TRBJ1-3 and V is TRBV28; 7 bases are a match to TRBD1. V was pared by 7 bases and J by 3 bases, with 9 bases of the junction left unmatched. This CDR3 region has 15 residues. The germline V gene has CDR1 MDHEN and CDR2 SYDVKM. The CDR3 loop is CASTVDREDGNTIYF. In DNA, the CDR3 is TGTGCCAGCACCGTAGACAGGGAAGATGGAAACACCATATATTTT.

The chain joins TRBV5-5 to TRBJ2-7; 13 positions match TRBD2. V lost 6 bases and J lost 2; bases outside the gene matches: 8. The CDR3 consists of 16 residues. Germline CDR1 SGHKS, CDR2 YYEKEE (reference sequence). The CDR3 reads CASTKGLAGSTYEQYV. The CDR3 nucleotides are TGTGCCAGCACCAAGGGACTAGCGGGATCAACCTACGAGCAGTACGTC.

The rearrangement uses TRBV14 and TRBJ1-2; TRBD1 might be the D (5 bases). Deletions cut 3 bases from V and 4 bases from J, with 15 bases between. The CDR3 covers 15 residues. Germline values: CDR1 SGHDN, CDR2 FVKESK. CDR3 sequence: CASSQGLPRGYGYTF. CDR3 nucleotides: TGTGCCAGCAGCCAGGGACTTCCCCGGGGCTATGGCTACACCTTC.

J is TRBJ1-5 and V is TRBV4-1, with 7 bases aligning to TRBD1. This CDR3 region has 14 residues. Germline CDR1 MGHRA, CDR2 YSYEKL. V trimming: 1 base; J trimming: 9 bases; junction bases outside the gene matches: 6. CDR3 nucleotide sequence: TGCGCCAGCAGCCAAGTAGGGGGCGGGGTGCCCCAGCATTTT. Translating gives CASSQVGGGVPQHF.

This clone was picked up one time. CDR3 loop: CASSPDSLNSEQYF. CDR3 coding DNA: TGTGCCAGCTCACCGGACTCCTTGAACTCCGAGCAGTACTTC. J is TRBJ2-7 and V is TRBV18; D may be TRBD2 (5 bases). Per the germline V gene, CDR1 is KGHSH and CDR2 is LQKENI. The CDR3 covers 14 residues. Trimming took 3 bases from V and 6 from J, leaving 15 bases between them.

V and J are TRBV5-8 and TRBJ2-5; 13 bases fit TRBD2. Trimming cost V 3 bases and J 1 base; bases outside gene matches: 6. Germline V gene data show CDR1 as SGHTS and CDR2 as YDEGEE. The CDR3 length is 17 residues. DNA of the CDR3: TGTGCCAGCAGCTCGGGACTAGCGGGGTGGAGCCAAGAGACCCAGTACTTC. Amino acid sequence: CASSSGLAGWSQETQYF. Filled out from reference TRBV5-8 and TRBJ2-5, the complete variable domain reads EAGVTQSPTHLIKTRGQQATLRCSPISGHTSVYWYQQALGLGLQFLLWYDEGEERNRGNFPPRFSGRQFPNYSSELNVNALELEDSALYLCASSSGLAGWSQETQYFGPGTRLLVL.

The CDR3 DNA is TGTGCCAGTAGTATATCAGGGACCGGGGAGCTGTTTTTT. It translates to CASSISGTGELFF. The V gene is TRBV19, the J gene TRBJ2-2; D perhaps matches TRBD1 (5 bases). This CDR3 comprises 13 residues. Deletions cut 2 bases from V and 5 bases from J, with 6 bases between. Germline CDR1 is LNHDA and CDR2 is SQIVND (reference sequence). Full variable domain (outside the CDR3, taken from reference TRBV19 and TRBJ2-2): DGGITQSPKYLFRKEGQNVTLSCEQNLNHDAMYWYRQDPGQGLRLIYYSQIVNDFQKGDIAEGYSVSREKKESFPLTVTSAQKNPTAFYLCASSISGTGELFFGEGSRLTVL.

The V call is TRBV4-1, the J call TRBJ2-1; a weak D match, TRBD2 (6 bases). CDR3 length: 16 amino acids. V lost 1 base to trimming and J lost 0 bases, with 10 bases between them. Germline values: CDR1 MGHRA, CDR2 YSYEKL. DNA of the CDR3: TGCGCCAGCAGCCAAGGGCTAGCGTTCTCCTACAATGAGCAGTTCTTC. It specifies CASSQGLAFSYNEQFF.

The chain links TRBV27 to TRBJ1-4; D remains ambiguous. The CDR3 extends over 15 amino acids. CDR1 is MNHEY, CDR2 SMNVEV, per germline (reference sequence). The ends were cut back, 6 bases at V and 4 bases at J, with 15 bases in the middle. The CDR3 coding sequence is TGTGCCAGCAGCCCCGAAAGCGGTTATAATGAAAAACTGTTTTTT. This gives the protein CASSPESGYNEKLFF.

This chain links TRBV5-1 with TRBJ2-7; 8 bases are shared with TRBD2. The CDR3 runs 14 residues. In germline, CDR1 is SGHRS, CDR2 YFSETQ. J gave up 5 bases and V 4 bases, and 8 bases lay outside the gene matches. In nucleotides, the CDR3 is TGCGCCAGCAGCACCAGCGGGAGTCTGAACGAGCAGTACTTC. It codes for CASSTSGSLNEQYF.

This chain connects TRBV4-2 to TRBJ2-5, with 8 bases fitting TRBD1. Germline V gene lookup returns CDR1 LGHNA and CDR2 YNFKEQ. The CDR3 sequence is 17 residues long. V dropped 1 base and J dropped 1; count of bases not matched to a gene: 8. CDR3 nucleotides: TGTGCCAGCAGCCAAGGACCGGGACAGGCCATCCAAGAGACCCAGTACTTC. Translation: CASSQGPGQAIQETQYF.

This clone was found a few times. This chain's CDR3 is CASSPPGQTPFGRGYTF. The CDR3 bases are TGTGCCAGCAGTCCCCCGGGACAGACACCCTTCGGTCGTGGCTACACCTTC. The genes are TRBV27 and TRBJ1-2; 7 bases agree with TRBD1. The length of the CDR3 is 17 residues. Germline values: CDR1 MNHEY, CDR2 SMNVEV (reference sequence). With V trimmed by 5 bases and J by 7 bases, 19 bases remained unmatched.

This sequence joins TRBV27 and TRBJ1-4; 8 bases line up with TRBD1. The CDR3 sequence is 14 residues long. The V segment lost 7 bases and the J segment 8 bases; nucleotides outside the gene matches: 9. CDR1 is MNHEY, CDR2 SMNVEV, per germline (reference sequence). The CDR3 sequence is CASKRQGRWEKLFF. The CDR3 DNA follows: TGTGCCAGCAAAAGACAGGGGAGGTGGGAAAAACTGTTTTTT.

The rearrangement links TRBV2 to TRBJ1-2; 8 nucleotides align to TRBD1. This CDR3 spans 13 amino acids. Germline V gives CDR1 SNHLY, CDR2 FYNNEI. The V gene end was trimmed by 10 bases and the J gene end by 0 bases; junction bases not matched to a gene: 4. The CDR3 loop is CANGQGSNYGYTF. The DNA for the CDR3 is TGTGCCAACGGACAGGGTTCTAACTATGGCTACACCTTC.

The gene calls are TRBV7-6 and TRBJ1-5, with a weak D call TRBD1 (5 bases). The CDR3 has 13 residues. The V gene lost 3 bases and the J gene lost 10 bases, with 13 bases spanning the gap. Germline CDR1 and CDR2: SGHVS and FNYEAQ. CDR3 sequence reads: CASSLGGGRPQHF. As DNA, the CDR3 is TGTGCCAGCAGCTTGGGTGGGGGGAGACCCCAGCATTTT. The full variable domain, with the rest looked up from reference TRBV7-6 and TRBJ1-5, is GAGVSQSPRYKVTKRGQDVALRCDPISGHVSLYWYRQALGQGPEFLTYFNYEAQQDKSGLPNDRFSAERPEGSISTLTIQRTEQRDSAMYRCASSLGGGRPQHFGDGTRLSIL.